The 15 T cell receptor beta chains below come from one sample, sequenced in a study of CD8+CD57+ T cells in acquired aplastic anemia. Genomic DNA acted as the template from which TCR beta VDJ combination and CDR3 sequence profiling were carried out. TCRdb re-derived calls from the reads in MiXCR, one entry per CDR3 protein. Of about 180,000 distinct CDR3 sequences listed, roughly half are singletons. Material: sorted CD4+, CD8+, or CD8+CD57+ T cells (not recorded which) from PBMCs. These receptors all come from a human donor in good health.

In DNA, the CDR3 is TGTGCCAGCAGCCTTCTGGGACAGGGCCCCTACGAGCAGTACTTC. Its translation: CASSLLGQGPYEQYF. This chain joins TRBV28 and TRBJ2-7; TRBD1 matches 9 bases. The germline V gene encodes CDR1 MDHEN and CDR2 SYDVKM. Losses at the gene ends were 6 bases for V and 2 bases for J; bases not matched to a gene: 8. This CDR3 comprises 15 residues.

This rearrangement joins TRBV24-1 to TRBJ2-5; TRBD1 matches 7 bases. The germline V gene encodes CDR1 KGHDR and CDR2 SFDVKD. This CDR3 has 15 amino acids. V was clipped by 3 bases and J by 1 base; unmatched bases: 4. The CDR3 coding sequence is TGTGCCACCAGTGATGTAGGGACAGCCCAAGAGACCCAGTACTTC. Encoded protein: CATSDVGTAQETQYF.

This clonotype was counted at least ten times. CDR3 DNA: TGTGCCAGCAGACCGGGAGAGACATCCTATGACTACGAGCAGTACTTC. Amino acid sequence: CASRPGETSYDYEQYF. This chain joins TRBV6-4 and TRBJ2-7; tentatively, D is TRBD2 (6 bases). Looked up from germline, CDR1 is MRHNA and CDR2 is SNTAGT. This CDR3 contains 16 residues. V was clipped by 6 bases and J by 3 bases, with 21 bases between them.

This clonotype showed up many times. V and J are TRBV7-6 and TRBJ2-1, with 10 bases lining up with TRBD2. This CDR3 is 16 amino acids long. V gave up 6 bases and J gave up 1 base; unmatched junction bases: 6. Germline V lookup: CDR1 SGHVS, CDR2 FNYEAQ. The DNA for the CDR3 is TGTGCCAGCAGGTCAAGCGGGAGGGGTTCCTACAATGAGCAGTTCTTC. Encoded protein: CASRSSGRGSYNEQFF.

CDR3: CASSPRTRVQETQYF. CDR3 bases: TGTGCCAGCAGCCCCCGGACGAGGGTTCAAGAGACCCAGTACTTC. The J gene is TRBJ2-5, the V gene TRBV25-1; TRBD2 is a possible D gene (5 bases). The V end lost 6 bases, the J end lost 2 bases, and 16 bases lay between the germline ends. The CDR3 runs 15 residues. The germline CDR1 and CDR2 sequences are MGHDK and SYGVNS.

The chain employs TRBV29-1 and TRBJ2-2, with a tentative D call TRBD2 (6 bases). The V end was cut by 3 bases, the J end by 6 bases, with 11 bases between. This CDR3 spans 13 amino acids. Germline loops: CDR1 SQVTM, CDR2 ANQGSEA. The CDR3: CSVDIAAAGELFF. DNA of the CDR3: TGCAGCGTTGATATAGCGGCCGCCGGGGAGCTGTTTTTT.

J is TRBJ2-1 and V is TRBV7-3; possible D gene TRBD1, 5 bases. CDR3 length: 13 amino acids. Germline V lookup: CDR1 SGHTA, CDR2 FQGTGA. Trimming took off 5 bases at V and 6 bases at J, with 11 bases between the two ends. This CDR3 is CASSQDTANEQFF. DNA for the CDR3: TGTGCCAGCAGCCAGGACACCGCCAATGAGCAGTTCTTC.

With respect to this clonotype: One junction end does not reproduce the germline sequence, and a read error may be involved. The rearrangement joins TRBV11-1 to TRBJ2-1, with 9 bases aligning to TRBD2. CDR3 length: 15 residues. CDR1 is SGHAT and CDR2 is FQDESV in the germline V gene (reference sequence). CDR3 in DNA: TGTGCCAGCAGTCGAGCGGGGGGTTCCTACAGTGAGCAGCTCTTC. The encoded protein is CASSRAGGSYSEQLF. Supplemented by reference TRBV11-1 and TRBJ2-1, the full variable domain reads EAEVAQSPRYKITEKSQAVAFWCDPISGHATLYWYRQILGQGPELLVQFQDESVVDDSQLPKDRFSAERLKGVDSTLKIQPAELGDSAMYLCASSRAGGSYSEQLFGPGTRLTVL.

The chain recombines TRBV11-2 with TRBJ1-6; TRBD1 matches at 9 bases. Per germline, CDR1 SGHAT and CDR2 FQNNGV. The CDR3 runs to 16 residues. Trimming took 5 bases from V and 7 from J; bases not matched to a gene: 9. The chain's CDR3 is CASSHRRGQGNSPLHF. The CDR3 DNA reads as TGTGCCAGCAGCCACCGCCGGGGACAGGGCAATTCACCCCTCCACTTT.

For this clonotype: Possible read error: a much larger clone is one base away. The V call is TRBV7-3, the J call TRBJ2-1; D call uncertain. The CDR3 covers 15 residues. CDR1 and CDR2 (germline): SGHTA, FQGTGA. The CDR3 DNA sequence: TGTGTCAGCAGCCCGGGTAATGTGGCCTACAATGAGCAGTTCTTC. This gives the protein CVSSPGNVAYNEQFF.

The table lists this clonotype with many counts. V and J are TRBV6-1 and TRBJ1-2, with a possible D match to TRBD1 (6 bases). Germline V gene sequence: CDR1 MNHNS, CDR2 SASEGT. The CDR3 contains 15 residues. With 6 bases removed from V and 4 bases from J, the gap between germline ends came to 18 bases. CDR3 DNA: TGTGCCAGCAGGGACGGACAGCTGAGTACCTATGGCTACACCTTC. Translating it yields CASRDGQLSTYGYTF.

V and J are TRBV20-1 and TRBJ2-5; perhaps TRBD2 as D (5 bases). Germline V gene sequence: CDR1 DFQATT, CDR2 SNEGSKA (reference sequence). V lost 0 bases and J lost 2, with 13 bases in between. This CDR3 has 15 amino acids. The CDR3 coding sequence is TGCAGTGCTAGAGATGCGGGCAGGCCTCAAGAGACCCAGTACTTC. It codes for CSARDAGRPQETQYF.

The chain employs TRBV2 and TRBJ2-7; TRBD1 matches at 10 bases. This CDR3 spans 15 amino acids. Trimming at V came to 6 bases and at J to 0 bases, leaving 5 bases not matched to a gene. Germline-derived CDR1 and CDR2 are SNHLY and FYNNEI. For the CDR3, the DNA is TGTGCCAGCAGGGGACAGGGGCCCAGCTCCTACGAGCAGTACTTC. Its protein product is CASRGQGPSSYEQYF.

This clonotype was seen many times. The CDR3 sequence is CASSTRDRGSYEQYF. CDR3 nucleotide sequence: TGTGCCAGCAGTACCCGGGACAGGGGCTCCTACGAGCAGTACTTC. V usage is TRBV6-1 and J usage is TRBJ2-7; 10 bases align to TRBD1. The germline V gene encodes CDR1 MNHNS and CDR2 SASEGT. With V trimmed by 5 bases and J by 0 bases, 4 bases remained unmatched. The CDR3 runs to 15 residues.

The chain recombines TRBV10-3 with TRBJ1-2; 7 bases map to TRBD1. The CDR3 contains 14 residues. After removal of 5 bases from V and 2 bases from J, the junction contained 5 bases not matched to a gene. CDR1 and CDR2 from the germline V gene are ENHRY and SYGVKD. The CDR3 protein is CAISPGTANYGYTF. CDR3 nucleotide sequence: TGTGCCATCAGTCCCGGGACAGCAAACTATGGCTACACCTTC.